Presented here are 12 T cell receptor beta chains from one specimen sequenced in a study of OX40 agonist ivuxolimab in advanced cancers. Some clones are missing from TCRdb's copy, which holds only in-frame ones; the method was immunoSEQ multiplex PCR. The sample shows over 55,000 clones, roughly 80% of them seen only once. Specimen: CD4+ or CD8+ T cells sorted from blood, collected in a trial of the OX40 agonist ivuxolimab. These receptors were collected from an adult with an advanced solid tumor such as melanoma, head and neck, liver or kidney cancer.

The rearrangement uses TRBV4-2 and TRBJ2-1; D uncertain. Germline CDR1 is LGHNA and CDR2 is YNFKEQ. V dropped 1 base and J dropped 10 bases, with 11 bases sitting between them. The CDR3 has 13 amino acids. CDR3 in DNA: TGTGCCAGCAGCCAAGTTAAAGTAGAGGAGCAGTTCTTC. It yields the protein CASSQVKVEEQFF.

V and J are TRBV29-1 and TRBJ1-5; weak D call: TRBD1 (6 bases). The germline V gene has CDR1 SQVTM and CDR2 ANQGSEA. The V end was cut by 4 bases, the J end by 0 bases, with 10 bases between. The CDR3 runs 14 residues. For the CDR3, the DNA is TGCAGCGTTGGAGGGGGTGGTAGCAATCAGCCCCAGCATTTT. Translated, it gives CSVGGGGSNQPQHF. The full variable domain, in which reference TRBV29-1 and TRBJ1-5 provide the parts outside the CDR3, is SAVISQKPSRDICQRGTSLTIQCQVDSQVTMMFWYRQQPGQSLTLIATANQGSEATYESGFVIDKFPISRPNLTFSTLTVSNMSPEDSSIYLCSVGGGGSNQPQHFGDGTRLSIL.

The chain employs TRBV18 and TRBJ2-1; 12 nucleotides match TRBD2. The CDR3 runs to 19 residues. The trim removed 3 bases at V and 8 bases at J, leaving 17 bases unmatched. Germline CDR1 KGHSH, CDR2 LQKENI. CDR3 sequence reads: CASSPDLFRLAGDLDEQFF. Here the CDR3 DNA reads TGTGCCAGCTCACCCGATCTATTTCGACTAGCGGGAGATTTGGATGAGCAGTTCTTC.

The chain couples TRBV7-9 to TRBJ1-3; D unresolved. CDR1 and CDR2 from the germline V gene are SEHNR and FQNEAQ (reference sequence). The CDR3 is made up of 15 amino acids. V gave up 5 bases and J gave up 0 bases, with 11 bases separating them. CDR3 residues: CASSPSFVSGNTIYF. As DNA, the CDR3 is TGTGCCAGCAGCCCTAGTTTCGTCTCTGGAAACACCATATATTTT.

This clone was detected only once. The rearrangement joins TRBV2 to TRBJ2-2; 9 bases align to TRBD1. V lost 8 bases, J lost 6 bases, and 13 bases stayed unmatched. The CDR3 is 16 residues long. CDR1 SNHLY and CDR2 FYNNEI come from the germline V gene. The CDR3: CASEDRGAGYAGELFF. The CDR3 DNA reads TGTGCCAGCGAGGACAGGGGAGCGGGCTACGCCGGGGAGCTGTTTTTT.

The V call is TRBV19, the J call TRBJ2-1, with D perhaps matching TRBD2 (6 bases). Germline V gene sequence: CDR1 LNHDA, CDR2 SQIVND (reference sequence). The CDR3 extends over 15 amino acids. V gave up 3 bases and J gave up 0 bases, with 9 bases separating them. CDR3 protein: CASSIGRGSYNEQFF. CDR3 nucleotides: TGTGCCAGTAGTATCGGGCGGGGCTCCTACAATGAGCAGTTCTTC.

This chain links TRBV5-4 with TRBJ2-6; 7 bases fit TRBD2. CDR3 size: 19 residues. J lost 0 bases, V lost 4 bases, and 13 bases had no gene match. CDR1 is SGHNT, CDR2 YYREEE, per germline (reference sequence). This chain's CDR3 is CASSLPGTIGLSGANVLTF. CDR3 nucleotides: TGTGCCAGCAGCCTTCCAGGGACTATAGGTCTCTCTGGGGCCAACGTCCTGACTTTC.

The V call is TRBV18, the J call TRBJ2-1; 10 nucleotides match TRBD2. CDR1 KGHSH and CDR2 LQKENI come from the germline V gene. This CDR3 has 15 amino acids. The ends lost 2 bases at V and 4 bases at J; junction bases unmatched: 2. CDR3 loop: CASSPAGLAYNEQFF. The CDR3 DNA reads TGTGCCAGCTCACCAGCGGGACTAGCGTACAATGAGCAGTTCTTC.

The rearrangement joins TRBV5-4 to TRBJ2-2; D gene ambiguous. The CDR3 consists of 15 residues. From germline, CDR1 is SGHNT and CDR2 YYREEE (reference sequence). Trimming removed 2 bases at V and 0 bases at J, with 8 bases between. The CDR3 spells CASSLQSANTGELFF. In nucleotides, the CDR3 is TGTGCCAGCAGCTTACAGTCTGCGAACACCGGGGAGCTGTTTTTT.

The chain combines TRBV15 with TRBJ2-7, with TRBD1 as a possible D gene (5 bases). Trimming took off 2 bases at V and 5 bases at J, with 7 bases between the two ends. There are 12 residues in the CDR3. The V gene's germline CDR1 is LNHNV and CDR2 YYDKDF (reference sequence). In DNA form, the CDR3 reads TGTGCCACCAGCAGACAGGGCAACGAGCAGTACTTC. Protein: CATSRQGNEQYF.

The gene calls are TRBV7-2 and TRBJ2-1; no clear D gene. Germline loops: CDR1 SGHTA, CDR2 FQGNSA. CDR3 length: 12 residues. V was shortened by 5 bases and J by 14 bases, with 16 bases between the two germline ends. The CDR3 loop reads CASSPDRTAEFF. CDR3 in DNA: TGTGCCAGCAGCCCAGACCGGACCGCCGAGTTCTTC.

The V and J genes are TRBV7-9 and TRBJ2-1; no clear D gene. The germline V gene encodes CDR1 SEHNR and CDR2 FQNEAQ (reference sequence). The V end was cut by 8 bases, the J end by 5 bases, with 10 bases between. This CDR3 is built from 12 residues. The CDR3 spells CASGPRDNEQFF. CDR3 DNA sequence: TGTGCCAGCGGACCGCGAGACAATGAGCAGTTCTTC.